The entry below describes one T cell receptor (beta chain). The record originates from a study of T cell changes during pregnancy in multiple sclerosis. V was shortened by 11 bases and J by 7 bases, with 12 bases between the two germline ends. Germline V gene lookup returns CDR1 LNHDA and CDR2 SQIVND (reference sequence). This CDR3 is 11 amino acids long. Sequencing used immunoSEQ multiplex PCR; TCRdb keeps in-frame clones, though not all of them. The table has about 98,000 clones, 90% to 95% seen once; the top ten hold around 2.1%. The sample in question was peripheral blood, obtained after pregnancy. The receptor was isolated from a female donor in good health, enrolled as a control in a pregnancy study. The chain is built from TRBV19 and TRBJ2-1; perhaps TRBD2 as D (6 bases). CDR3 amino acids: CAVSRGNEQFF. CDR3 DNA sequence: TGTGCCGTTAGTCGGGGGAATGAGCAGTTCTTC.